The next 13 T cell receptor beta chains were all read from a single sample in a study of CD8+ T cells in alopecia areata. Extraction and reverse transcription of RNA yielded cDNA as the sequencing template. The method was immunoSEQ multiplex PCR; TCRdb's version includes in-frame clones alone and lacks a portion of them. Recorded here are about 120,000 clones, none singletons. Sequenced material: lesional skin. These receptors came from a C3H/HeJ mouse with alopecia areata. MHC haplotype of the mouse line: H2-k.

In the case of this clone: The protein given in TCRdb and the translation of the DNA differ at residue 14, and the sequence presented here derives from the DNA. Gene names and germline refer to mouse. The CDR3 end is not reached by the read, which stops 3 residues before it; the germline J gene fills it in. Other DNA sequences of this sample code for an identical CDR3. J is TRBJ1-3 and V is TRBV13-3; TRBD1 matches at 9 bases. The V segment lost 0 bases and the J segment 3 bases; nucleotides outside the gene matches: 7. CDR3 length: 17 amino acids. Germline CDR1 reads NNHDY; CDR2 reads SYVADS. CDR3 bases read: TGTGCCAGCAGTGATGCAGAGGACAGGGGTCTTGGAAATACG. Translating it yields CASSDAEDRGLGNT. The entire CDR3 is CASSDAEDRGLGNTLYF.

About this clone: All gene names here are mouse names. The read halts 4 residues ahead of the CDR3 end, with the missing end drawn from the germline J gene. This chain uses TRBV1 with TRBJ2-4; 9 nucleotides agree with TRBD1. Germline V lookup: CDR1 NSQYPW, CDR2 LRSPGD (reference sequence). The length of the CDR3 is 16 residues. Germline trimming cut 4 bases from V and 0 bases from J; bases unmatched to any gene: 5. The CDR3 loop reads CTCSVIDRGSQNTLYF. The covered CDR3 bases are TGCACCTGCAGTGTCATTGACAGGGGGAGTCAAAAC.

This clone was detected only a few times. The gene names given are mouse names. The read falls 4 residues short of the CDR3 end, and the missing part is taken from the germline J gene. The chain recombines TRBV13-3 with TRBJ2-7; D perhaps matches TRBD1 (6 bases). Trimming left V 3 bases short and J 0 bases short, with 13 bases between. The CDR3 is 15 residues long. The V gene's germline CDR1 is NNHDY and CDR2 SYVADS. CDR3 residues: CASSGTGTISYEQYF. The covered CDR3 bases are TGTGCCAGCAGTGGGACCGGGACAATCTCCTAT.

A few counts support this clone. Germline and genes: mouse. The sequenced fragment ends 4 residues before the CDR3 boundary, so the rest is inferred from the germline J gene. The chain employs TRBV1 and TRBJ2-7; 8 nucleotides line up with TRBD1. The germline gives CDR1 NSQYPW, CDR2 LRSPGD (reference sequence). The CDR3 sequence is 13 residues long. Incomplete CDR3 DNA: TGCACCTGCAGTTGGCAGGGGGCGCAT. As protein: CTCSWQGAH. The entire CDR3 protein is CTCSWQGAHEQYF.

There are a few counts of this clone. Each gene name is a mouse one. Sequencing ends 4 residues short of the CDR3 end; the germline J gene provides the rest. This chain connects TRBV19 to TRBJ1-4; weak D call: TRBD1 (6 bases). CDR3 length equals 14 residues. From germline, CDR1 is FNHDT and CDR2 SITEND (reference sequence). The CDR3 bases that were read are TGTGCCAGCAGTATGGGGGGGCGCCTCGAA. It specifies CASSMGGRLE. From start to end, the CDR3 is CASSMGGRLERLFF. Based on the CDR3 plus reference TRBV19 and TRBJ1-4, the full variable domain is GGIITQTPKFLIGQEGQKLTLKCQQNFNHDTMYWYRQDSGKGLRLIYYSITENDLQKGDLSEGYDASREKKSSFSLTVTSAQKNEMAVFLCASSMGGRLERLFFGHGTKLSVL.

Note on this clone: The gene names given are mouse names. The CDR3 goes on 4 residues after the read ends, and that part is filled in from the germline J gene. The genes are TRBV16 and TRBJ2-2; 7 bases are shared with TRBD1. The CDR3 extends over 15 amino acids. CDR1 and CDR2 (germline): SGHSA, FRNQAP. After removal of 5 bases from V and 4 bases from J, the junction contained 7 bases not matched to a gene. The CDR3 here is CASSQGTEGTGQLYF. CDR3 bases read: TGTGCAAGCAGCCAAGGGACAGAAGGCACCGGG.

For this clone: Mouse gene names apply. The CDR3 is cut off 4 residues early in the read; its end comes from the germline J gene. The rearrangement uses TRBV5 and TRBJ1-1; D is possibly TRBD1 (5 bases). The V end lost 4 bases, the J end lost 0 bases, and 6 bases lay between the germline ends. This CDR3 spans 13 amino acids. Looked up from germline, CDR1 is LGHNA and CDR2 is YNLKQL (reference sequence). The sequenced CDR3 bases are TGTGCCAGCAGCCCGACAGCAAACACA. Amino acid sequence: CASSPTANT. The full CDR3 is CASSPTANTEVFF.

About this clone itself: Each gene name is a mouse one. Read data end 4 residues before the CDR3 end; the end is taken from the germline J gene. The V gene is TRBV14, the J gene TRBJ1-4, with TRBD1 matching over 9 bases. The CDR3 is made up of 15 amino acids. Trimming at V came to 3 bases and at J to 4 bases, leaving 4 bases not matched to a gene. Germline V gene sequence: CDR1 SGHDT, CDR2 FRDEAV. The CDR3 loop reads CASSWGTGLNERLFF. The sequenced part of the CDR3 DNA is TGTGCCAGCAGTTGGGGGACAGGGCTCAACGAA.

Ten or more counts support this clone. Each gene name is a mouse one. The CDR3 end is not reached by the read, which stops 4 residues before it; the germline J gene fills it in. This chain connects TRBV1 to TRBJ2-5, with 10 nucleotides matching TRBD2. Germline V CDR1 and CDR2: NSQYPW, LRSPGD (reference sequence). The V and J ends lost 0 bases and 1 base, in that order; junction bases with no gene match: 1. CDR3 length: 16 amino acids. CDR3: CTCSADWGGDQDTQYF. CDR3 DNA (partial): TGCACCTGCAGTGCAGACTGGGGGGGCGACCAAGAC.

This clone turned up a few times. Gene and germline names: mouse. Partial CDR3 DNA: TGCACCTGCAGTGCAGAAAAAACAGGGAGGGACACCGGG. Translating gives CTCSAEKTGRDTG. In full, the CDR3 is CTCSAEKTGRDTGQLYF. The V call is TRBV1, the J call TRBJ2-2; possible D gene TRBD1, 6 bases. Sequencing ends 4 residues short of the CDR3 end; the germline J gene provides the rest. From germline, CDR1 is NSQYPW and CDR2 LRSPGD (reference sequence). Between the trimmed V and J ends, which lost 0 bases and 3 bases, there was a span of 14 bases. The CDR3 length is 17 residues. Looking up the rest from reference TRBV1 and TRBJ2-2 gives the full variable domain: VTLLEQNPRWRLVPRGQAVNLRCILKNSQYPWMSWYQQDLQKQLQWLFTLRSPGDKEVKSLPGADYLATRVTDTELRLQVANMSQGRTLYCTCSAEKTGRDTGQLYFGEGSKLTVL.

In this sample, this clone turned up a few times. The gene symbols are mouse symbols. The CDR3 end is not reached by the read, which stops 4 residues before it; the germline J gene fills it in. The V and J genes are TRBV19 and TRBJ1-2, with D perhaps matching TRBD1 (6 bases). Germline V gene lookup returns CDR1 FNHDT and CDR2 SITEND (reference sequence). The CDR3 is 13 amino acids. V was pared by 10 bases and J by 0 bases, with 13 bases between. Partial CDR3 DNA: TGTGCCTCCGGGACACCCACAAACTCC. Translation gives CASGTPTNS. From start to end, the CDR3 is CASGTPTNSDYTF.

This clone was recorded a few times. Genes and germline are mouse. Read coverage stops 4 residues before the CDR3 terminus; the germline J gene supplies the remainder. This sequence joins TRBV13-3 and TRBJ2-7, with 9 bases matching TRBD2. The CDR3 totals 16 residues. Germline lookup yields CDR1 NNHDY and CDR2 SYVADS. The sequenced part of the CDR3 DNA is TGTGCCAGCAGTGATGCTGCCCTGGGGGGGAGGTAT. This sequence encodes CASSDAALGGRY. The CDR3 as a whole reads CASSDAALGGRYEQYF.

Regarding this clone: Mouse gene names apply. The read terminates 4 residues before the CDR3 end, so the remaining end is supplied by the germline J gene. V and J are TRBV13-3 and TRBJ2-4; D might be TRBD2 (5 bases). CDR3 size: 13 residues. Germline V CDR1 and CDR2: NNHDY, SYVADS. This chain's CDR3 is CASSDWGDNTLYF. The sequenced CDR3 bases are TGTGCCAGCAGTGATTGGGGTGATAAC.